The 30 T cell receptor beta chains in this list originate from one sample, sequenced in a study of blood T cell repertoires in COVID-19. The data were produced by immunoSEQ multiplex PCR, yet TCRdb's version contains in-frame clones alone and is incomplete. The sample records 360,000 or so clones, 88% being singletons. The sequenced sample consisted of PBMCs or T cells enriched from blood (not recorded which). These receptors were obtained from a woman younger than 45 who had been exposed to COVID-19.

CDR3 region: CASSLSHQNADREGDEQFF. The CDR3 region has the DNA TGTGCCAGCAGTTTATCCCACCAAAACGCGGACAGGGAGGGAGATGAGCAGTTCTTC. The chain has TRBV28 and TRBJ2-1; tentative D call: TRBD1 (8 bases). Germline CDR1 is MDHEN and CDR2 is SYDVKM. The V end lost 1 base, the J end lost 8 bases, and 27 bases lay between the germline ends. This CDR3 contains 19 residues.

This chain links TRBV4-1 with TRBJ2-7; D may be TRBD1 (6 bases). Deletions cut 8 bases from V and 4 bases from J, with 12 bases between. This CDR3 spans 12 amino acids. Germline V gene data show CDR1 as MGHRA and CDR2 as YSYEKL. The DNA for the CDR3 is TGCGCCAGCTCTGAGACAGGTTACGAGCAGTACTTC. This gives the protein CASSETGYEQYF.

The chain is built from TRBV6-2 or TRBV6-3 and TRBJ1-2; 9 bases fit TRBD1. After removal of 4 bases from V and 4 bases from J, the junction contained 7 bases not matched to a gene. Germline values: CDR1 MNHEY, CDR2 SVGEGT. The CDR3 has 15 amino acids. The CDR3 region is CASSLSRQGGYGYTF. The CDR3 bases are TGTGCCAGCAGTTTGTCTCGACAGGGGGGCTATGGCTACACCTTC.

V gene TRBV7-3 combines with J gene TRBJ2-7; 9 bases agree with TRBD2. The V segment lost 5 bases and the J segment 3 bases; nucleotides outside the gene matches: 11. From germline, CDR1 is SGHTA and CDR2 FQGTGA. The CDR3 loop spans 16 amino acids. As DNA, the CDR3 is TGTGCCAGCAGCCCCGCAGCCGGGACTAGCCTCTACGAGCAGTACTTC. This gives the protein CASSPAAGTSLYEQYF.

This chain uses TRBV4-1 with TRBJ2-7, with TRBD2 identical over 7 bases. This CDR3 is 17 amino acids long. The trim removed 0 bases at V and 4 bases at J, leaving 12 bases unmatched. Germline values: CDR1 MGHRA, CDR2 YSYEKL. The CDR3 DNA follows: TGCGCCAGCAGCCAAGATGAAGGTAGGGCTAGCGGTTACGAGCAGTACTTC. This translates into CASSQDEGRASGYEQYF.

The V and J genes are TRBV3-1 (or the pseudogene TRBV3-2) and TRBJ2-7; D might be TRBD1 (6 bases). Trimming took off 4 bases at V and 4 bases at J, with 14 bases between the two ends. Looked up from germline, CDR1 is LGHDT and CDR2 is YNNKEL (reference sequence). CDR3 size: 14 residues. CDR3 residues: CASSPVGTLYEQYF. The CDR3 nucleotides are TGTGCCAGCAGCCCGGTGGGGACACTTTACGAGCAGTACTTC.

As DNA, the CDR3 is TGTGCCACCAGCAGAAGAGCGGGGACCACAGATACGCAGTATTTT. The encoded protein is CATSRRAGTTDTQYF. This chain joins TRBV15 and TRBJ2-3, with TRBD2 matching 7 bases. The germline V gene has CDR1 LNHNV and CDR2 YYDKDF (reference sequence). Trimming took 2 bases from V and 2 from J; bases not matched to a gene: 4. CDR3 size: 15 residues.

V gene TRBV7-9 combines with J gene TRBJ2-7, with TRBD2 matching 15 bases. The germline gives CDR1 SEHNR, CDR2 FQNEAQ (reference sequence). After removal of 5 bases from V and 6 bases from J, the junction contained 5 bases not matched to a gene. CDR3 length: 15 residues. The CDR3 region is CASSTGLAGGGEQYF. The CDR3 coding sequence is TGTGCCAGCAGCACGGGACTAGCGGGAGGCGGCGAGCAGTACTTC.

The V call is TRBV27, the J call TRBJ2-1, with 8 positions matching TRBD1. CDR1 and CDR2 (germline): MNHEY, SMNVEV (reference sequence). CDR3 length: 15 residues. After removal of 5 bases from V and 4 bases from J, the junction contained 7 bases not matched to a gene. The CDR3 nucleotides read TGTGCCAGCAGTACGACAGGGGTTTCGTACAATGAGCAGTTCTTC. Its protein is CASSTTGVSYNEQFF.

The chain employs TRBV3-1 (or the pseudogene TRBV3-2) and TRBJ2-7; the D is unclear. The CDR3 extends over 11 amino acids. V lost 2 bases, J lost 6 bases, and 5 bases lay in between. The germline V gene has CDR1 LGHDT and CDR2 YNNKEL (reference sequence). The chain's CDR3 is CASSQSSEQYF. In DNA, the CDR3 is TGTGCCAGCAGCCAATCTAGCGAGCAGTACTTC.

This sequence joins TRBV18 and TRBJ2-7, with 10 nucleotides matching TRBD1. V was pared by 4 bases and J by 4 bases, with 7 bases of the junction left unmatched. CDR1 KGHSH and CDR2 LQKENI come from the germline V gene. The CDR3 has 15 amino acids. CDR3 coding DNA: TGTGCCAGCTCACAACTCCCGGGACAGGGGTACGAGCAGTACTTC. Protein product: CASSQLPGQGYEQYF.

The rearrangement uses TRBV12-3 or TRBV12-4 and TRBJ2-5; TRBD2 matches 8 bases. This CDR3 is 12 amino acids long. V gave up 5 bases and J gave up 12 bases; unmatched junction bases: 8. The CDR3 nucleotides are TGTGCCAGCAGTGTCGGACTAGCTGAGAAGTACTTC. Amino acids: CASSVGLAEKYF.

The chain is built from TRBV5-1 and TRBJ1-3; D is uncertain. The germline V gene has CDR1 SGHRS and CDR2 YFSETQ. The CDR3 contains 15 residues. With 0 bases removed from V and 2 bases from J, the gap between germline ends came to 9 bases. The CDR3 DNA reads as TGCGCCAGCAGCTTGGCCCCCGGGACTGGAAACACCATATATTTT. It translates to CASSLAPGTGNTIYF.

In regard to this clone: Other DNA sequences in this specimen translate into the identical CDR3. This chain joins TRBV19 and TRBJ2-7; 11 bases are shared with TRBD2. CDR1 LNHDA and CDR2 SQIVND come from the germline V gene (reference sequence). Unmatched junction bases numbered 2, after V lost 8 bases and J lost 2 bases. This CDR3 has 13 residues. The DNA for the CDR3 is TGTGCCAGTGGGACTAGCGGACCCTACGAGCAGTACTTC. Translation: CASGTSGPYEQYF.

The gene calls are TRBV6-5 and TRBJ2-2, with D perhaps matching TRBD2 (6 bases). This CDR3 has 13 amino acids. Germline-derived CDR1 and CDR2 are MNHEY and SVGAGI. V was pared by 4 bases and J by 7 bases, with 10 bases between. The CDR3 DNA sequence: TGTGCCAGCAGTTCCCAGGGAGGCGGGGAGCTGTTTTTT. Its protein product is CASSSQGGGELFF.

The chain is built from TRBV10-3 and TRBJ2-7; the match to TRBD1 covers 9 bases. V trimming: 5 bases; J trimming: 4 bases; junction bases outside the gene matches: 6. CDR3 length: 14 residues. Germline V gene data show CDR1 as ENHRY and CDR2 as SYGVKD. CDR3 bases: TGTGCCATCAGTTCCGGGACAGGGTTATACGAGCAGTACTTC. It encodes CAISSGTGLYEQYF.

The chain recombines TRBV19 with TRBJ2-7; 7 bases match TRBD2. Germline loops: CDR1 LNHDA, CDR2 SQIVND (reference sequence). The J segment lost 7 bases and the V segment lost 2 bases, leaving 11 bases of the junction unmatched. This CDR3 comprises 15 residues. CDR3 region: CASSIRGLNRREQYF. In DNA form, the CDR3 reads TGTGCCAGTAGTATAAGGGGACTAAACAGACGGGAGCAGTACTTC.

This rearrangement joins TRBV10-2 to TRBJ2-3; 10 nucleotides line up with TRBD1. Germline lookup yields CDR1 WSHSY and CDR2 SAAADI. The CDR3 has 14 residues. V was pared by 9 bases and J by 4 bases, with 7 bases of the junction left unmatched. The CDR3 DNA is TGCGCCAGTAGTCTGGACAGGGGGGCAGATACGCAGTATTTT. This encodes CASSLDRGADTQYF.

V gene TRBV14 combines with J gene TRBJ2-6; possibly TRBD2 for D (5 bases). This CDR3 region has 21 residues. Trimming took off 2 bases at V and 0 bases at J, with 23 bases between the two ends. The germline CDR1 and CDR2 sequences are SGHDN and FVKESK. The CDR3 DNA reads as TGTGCCAGCAGCCAAAATTCCTTGTGGACTTCCACCCGCTCTGGGGCCAACGTCCTGACTTTC. It encodes CASSQNSLWTSTRSGANVLTF.

The rearrangement links TRBV5-1 to TRBJ2-2; D unresolved. Trimming removed 2 bases at V and 5 bases at J, with 13 bases between. The CDR3 spans 15 residues. The germline CDR1 and CDR2 sequences are SGHRS and YFSETQ. DNA for the CDR3: TGCGCCAGCAGCTTAACCCCCTCGAGGACCGGGGAGCTGTTTTTT. Translating gives CASSLTPSRTGELFF.

This chain uses TRBV3-1 (or the pseudogene TRBV3-2) with TRBJ2-1, with D possibly being TRBD2 (6 bases). The V and J ends lost 5 bases and 0 bases respectively, with 29 bases between them. The CDR3 has 21 residues. Germline values: CDR1 LGHDT, CDR2 YNNKEL (reference sequence). The CDR3 region has the DNA TGTGCCAGCAGCGGGAGGACGCCAAAAAAAGGACGAAAGAGCTCCTACAATGAGCAGTTCTTC. This gives the protein CASSGRTPKKGRKSSYNEQFF.

The chain recombines TRBV6-2 or TRBV6-3 with TRBJ1-1; D unresolved. Per the germline V gene, CDR1 is MNHEY and CDR2 is SVGEGT. The CDR3 extends over 12 amino acids. V was clipped by 5 bases and J by 0 bases, with 4 bases between them. As DNA, the CDR3 is TGTGCCAGCAGTCCCATGAACACTGAAGCTTTCTTT. Amino acid sequence: CASSPMNTEAFF.

This chain's CDR3 is CASSDLLGARGYTF. Here the CDR3 DNA reads TGTGCCAGCAGTGACCTCCTTGGGGCTCGGGGCTACACCTTC. The V and J genes are TRBV25-1 and TRBJ1-2, with D perhaps matching TRBD1 (5 bases). The CDR3 is 14 residues long. Per the germline V gene, CDR1 is MGHDK and CDR2 is SYGVNS. V was cut by 3 bases and J by 8 bases, with 16 bases left in between.

The V gene is TRBV12-5, the J gene TRBJ2-2; maybe TRBD1 (6 bases). Germline V lookup: CDR1 LGHNT, CDR2 FRNRAP. The CDR3 extends over 13 amino acids. Trimming shortened V by 4 bases and J by 8 bases, and 11 bases separated the two germline ends. CDR3 region: CASGSRGTGELFF. The CDR3, as DNA: TGTGCTAGTGGTTCCAGAGGGACAGGGGAGCTGTTTTTT.

The V gene is TRBV4-2, the J gene TRBJ2-3, with D maybe TRBD2 (6 bases). V dropped 1 base and J dropped 1 base, with 6 bases sitting between them. The CDR3 has 14 amino acids. The germline gives CDR1 LGHNA, CDR2 YNFKEQ. CDR3 sequence reads: CASSQAGGTDTQYF. The CDR3 DNA reads TGTGCCAGCAGCCAAGCGGGGGGCACAGATACGCAGTATTTT.

This chain links TRBV29-1 with TRBJ2-5; possible D gene TRBD1, 6 bases. The CDR3 is made up of 11 amino acids. Germline CDR1 and CDR2: SQVTM and ANQGSEA. The CDR3 is CGGEGVQTQYF. CDR3 sequence (DNA): TGCGGGGGAGAGGGGGTACAGACCCAGTACTTC.

This chain joins TRBV19 and TRBJ1-2, with D perhaps matching TRBD1 (6 bases). This CDR3 comprises 16 residues. Germline V CDR1 and CDR2: LNHDA, SQIVND (reference sequence). Trimming removed 1 base at V and 9 bases at J, with 21 bases between. Written as DNA, the CDR3 is TGTGCCAGTAGTATAGGGGCCGCTACAGGGTTACGGAGCTACACCTTC. Translation: CASSIGAATGLRSYTF. Based on the CDR3 plus reference TRBV19 and TRBJ1-2, the full variable domain is DGGITQSPKYLFRKEGQNVTLSCEQNLNHDAMYWYRQDPGQGLRLIYYSQIVNDFQKGDIAEGYSVSREKKESFPLTVTSAQKNPTAFYLCASSIGAATGLRSYTFGSGTRLTVV.

This sequence joins TRBV9 and TRBJ2-1; D is unclear. From germline, CDR1 is SGDLS and CDR2 YYNGEE. This CDR3 spans 17 amino acids. The V gene lost 4 bases and the J gene lost 8 bases, with 25 bases spanning the gap. This CDR3 is CASSPRGRSLSLDEQFF. In nucleotides, the CDR3 is TGTGCCAGCAGCCCCAGAGGCAGATCCCTTTCCCTCGATGAGCAGTTCTTC.

This chain joins TRBV4-1 and TRBJ2-7, with 13 bases fitting TRBD2. The CDR3 totals 15 residues. Germline CDR1 is MGHRA and CDR2 is YSYEKL. V lost 5 bases to trimming and J lost 3 bases; unmatched junction nucleotides: 4. CDR3 residues: CASSTGTSGIYEQYF. Here the CDR3 DNA reads TGCGCCAGCAGCACCGGGACTAGCGGGATCTACGAGCAGTACTTC.

The gene calls are TRBV5-1 and TRBJ2-7; 10 bases fit TRBD2. The germline V gene encodes CDR1 SGHRS and CDR2 YFSETQ. The CDR3 covers 14 residues. V was pared by 4 bases and J by 7 bases, with 8 bases of the junction left unmatched. CDR3 in amino acids: CASSPLAGEGEQYF. Here the CDR3 DNA reads TGCGCCAGCAGCCCGCTAGCGGGAGAAGGGGAGCAGTACTTC.